This T cell receptor beta chain was observed in a study of blood T cell repertoires in COVID-19. Original handling: Amplification with reference gene primers provided the estimates of nucleated cell counts. Method: immunoSEQ multiplex PCR; TCRdb's copy keeps in-frame clones and lacks some. The V and J calls and clone size are taken from that table; D and trimming were inferred from the DNA. The data hold about 240,000 clones, with 80% to 90% observed a single time. Participant age was about 18 to 100 years, and participants resided in roughly 25 US areas. Exposed volunteers were people who met a COVID-19 case within 2 weeks before study entry. The V segment lost 1 base and the J segment 7 bases; nucleotides outside the gene matches: 6. Germline V gene data show CDR1 as SQVTM and CDR2 as ANQGSEA. This CDR3 has 15 residues.

This receptor was obtained from a woman in her 40s who had been exposed to COVID-19. Sequencing was done on a sample of PBMCs or T cells enriched from blood (not recorded which). V usage is TRBV29-1 and J usage is TRBJ2-1, with 11 positions matching TRBD2. This chain's CDR3 is CSVEGASGGHNEQFF. CDR3 sequence (DNA): TGCAGCGTTGAAGGGGCTAGCGGGGGGCATAATGAGCAGTTCTTC.